This TCR beta chain appears in the sequencing data of a study of cytomegalovirus exposure and HLA in healthy donors. Study outcomes and limitations: According to an earlier analysis, most TCR beta V segments yielded productive rearrangements about 87% or about 30% of the time.

While unrecorded immune exposures were likely, the donors were nominally healthy when sampled. Per germline, CDR1 LNHDA and CDR2 SQIVND (reference sequence). Trimming at V came to 1 base and at J to 0 bases, leaving 8 bases not matched to a gene. The CDR3 consists of 18 residues. Primers for the PCR totalled 60 Vbeta and 13 Jbeta. The table came from immunoSEQ multiplex PCR; TCRdb's copy has only in-frame clones and leaves some out. The table shows about 110,000 clones, with just under 75% occurring only once. With regard to this clone: Its target is not known.

Material for sequencing was PBMCs. The origin of this receptor is a man in his fifties or sixties in good health and CMV-seropositive. The genes are TRBV19 and TRBJ2-1; 8 bases align to TRBD1. The CDR3 region is CASSIGLRDRSSYNEQFF. CDR3 DNA sequence: TGTGCCAGTAGTATAGGACTCCGGGACAGGTCCTCCTACAATGAGCAGTTCTTC.